This TCR beta chain derives from a study of OX40 agonist ivuxolimab in advanced cancers. In the study overall: Ivuxolimab was delivered to patients intravenously every 2 weeks at doses spanning 0.01 to 10 mg/kg. Patients with prior anti-PD-1, anti-PD-L1 or anti-CTLA-4 therapy were eligible; about 41% had some.

This clone was seen many times. The antigen remains unidentified. Sequencing was performed with immunoSEQ multiplex PCR; in TCRdb, only in-frame clones are kept and a portion is missing. Altogether tens of thousands of clones are present, less than 90% being singletons, with the ten largest covering 38%. The germline V and J ends were trimmed by 5 bases and 0 bases, with 6 bases remaining between them. The CDR3 runs 13 residues. Looked up from germline, CDR1 is MRHNA and CDR2 is SNTAGT. Study outcomes and limitations: At 0.1 to 3.0 mg/kg and by week 6, CD4+ and CD8+ T cells in the blood had expanded clonally. The study found that CD8+ T cells averaged more expanded clones than CD4+.

The clonotype comes from an adult with an advanced solid tumor such as melanoma, head and neck, liver or kidney cancer. This sample comprised CD4+ or CD8+ T cells sorted from blood, obtained in a trial of the OX40 agonist ivuxolimab. This chain joins TRBV6-4 and TRBJ2-3; D might be TRBD2 (6 bases). The CDR3 protein is CASSSGSTDTQYF. Written as DNA, the CDR3 is TGTGCCAGCAGTAGCGGGAGCACAGATACGCAGTATTTT.